This T cell receptor beta chain came from a study of T cell repertoires in cytomegalovirus infection. For the study at large: From public TCR beta signatures came an indication of both CMV infection and matching HLA type.

Trimming cost V 6 bases and J 4 bases, with 9 bases left between them. This CDR3 is built from 12 residues. Per the germline V gene, CDR1 is MNHEY and CDR2 is SMNVEV (reference sequence). TCRdb re-derived calls from the reads in MiXCR, one entry per CDR3 protein. The sample lists about 220,000 distinct CDR3 sequences, approximately 38% occurring once. Notes on the study in general: What dominated the ex vivo response were HLA-C-restricted CMV-specific TCR beta clonotypes.

Concerning this clonotype itself: Antigen unknown.

This sequence joins TRBV27 and TRBJ1-1; D call uncertain. This sequence originates from a human donor in good health (CMV status not recorded). Some clones in this sample may be carry-over from other donors' samples. The material was CD8+ T cells from cultured PBMCs, obtained from culture after CMV antigen stimulation. The CDR3 region is CASSEGSTEAFF. DNA for the CDR3: TGTGCCAGCAGCGAAGGTAGCACTGAAGCTTTCTTT.